This T cell receptor beta chain was captured in a study of T cell repertoires in cytomegalovirus infection. This clonotype has a handful of counts. TCRdb analysed the reads with MiXCR anew, one entry per CDR3 protein. The sample carries about 160,000 distinct CDR3 sequences, 17% recorded once. Germline V gives CDR1 SEHNR, CDR2 FQNEAQ (reference sequence). The CDR3 runs 15 residues. The ends were cut back, 3 bases at V and 0 bases at J, with 10 bases in the middle. The sample consisted of CD8+ T cells from PBMCs. The chain uses TRBV7-9 and TRBJ2-3; D possibly corresponds to TRBD1 (6 bases). The receptor's source is a human donor in good health (CMV status not recorded). Some clones in this sample may be carry-over from other donors' samples. CDR3 bases: TGTGCCAGCAGCTTCGGACAGAGGAGCACAGATACGCAGTATTTT. Its translation: CASSFGQRSTDTQYF.